This T cell receptor (beta chain) was recorded in a study of blood T cell repertoires in COVID-19. Study information: T cells, B-cell-depleted T cells, or PBMCs provided the cDNA or gDNA that served as material.

Sequenced by immunoSEQ multiplex PCR; TCRdb stores in-frame clones only, minus some. This sample has 75,000 or so clones; roughly 85% occur once, and the top ten carry 15% to 20%. The receptor was derived from a woman older than 75 with acute or convalescent COVID-19. Material for sequencing was peripheral blood.

The CDR3 region has the DNA TGTGCCAGCAGCTTGTCGGCGGGGGGGCGAGGTGAGACCCAGTACTTC. Translated, it gives CASSLSAGGRGETQYF. The rearrangement joins TRBV7-3 to TRBJ2-5, with 9 nucleotides matching TRBD2. V dropped 3 bases and J dropped 5; count of bases not matched to a gene: 10. The length of the CDR3 is 16 residues. CDR1 is SGHTA, CDR2 FQGTGA, per germline.